This TCR beta chain was sequenced during a study of cytomegalovirus exposure and HLA in healthy donors. Both 60 Vbeta primers and 13 Jbeta primers went into the PCR. Clones were read by immunoSEQ multiplex PCR, and TCRdb kept only the in-frame ones, dropping some. The repertoire holds about 130,000 clones, 80% seen once, with 4% to 4.5% in the top ten. CDR1 SGHRS and CDR2 YFSETQ come from the germline V gene. Trimming removed 7 bases from V and 0 bases from J, with 10 bases in between. The CDR3 consists of 13 residues. Concerning this clone itself: Its antigen remains unidentified.

Notes on the study in general: Equally common other TCR beta chains were less clonally expanded than HLA-associated ones, a later analysis found. Across donors, presence/absence analyses took sequencing depth to be roughly uniform. Indistinguishable V segments such as TRBV6-2 and TRBV6-3 were excluded.

The donors gave bone marrow, and they were healthy. The gene calls are TRBV5-1 and TRBJ1-1, with D possibly being TRBD1 (6 bases). Sequencing was performed on PBMCs. This TCR was recovered from a woman aged 40-49 years in good health and CMV-seronegative. CDR3 region: CASADRMNTEAFF. The CDR3 nucleotides read TGCGCCAGCGCCGACAGGATGAACACTGAAGCTTTCTTT.